This entry lists 27 T cell receptor beta chains sequenced from one sample in a study of read filtering for tumor transcriptome and immune sequencing. The library was built from around 380 ng RNA with molecular barcoded adaptors for alpha/delta and beta/gamma chains. TCRdb recomputed calls from the reads with MiXCR, one row per CDR3 protein. The sample contains over 50,000 distinct CDR3 sequences, about 14% of which appear only once. Input material: a population of CD138-negative cells sorted from bone marrow. The receptors derive from a donor aged 40 or older with multiple myeloma.

This clonotype has at least ten counts. J is TRBJ1-1 and V is TRBV11-2; D is unresolved. This CDR3 is built from 14 residues. Trimming cost V 3 bases and J 0 bases, with 8 bases left between them. CDR1 is SGHAT, CDR2 FQNNGV, per germline. The CDR3 spells CASSFPPLNTEAFF. The CDR3 region has the DNA TGTGCCAGCAGCTTTCCCCCCCTGAACACTGAAGCTTTCTTT.

This clonotype appeared many times. The chain is built from TRBV20-1 and TRBJ1-6; D unresolved. V was trimmed by 3 bases and J by 7 bases, leaving 10 bases between them. This CDR3 has 13 residues. Germline V gives CDR1 DFQATT, CDR2 SNEGSKA (reference sequence). The CDR3 sequence: CSASISRNSPLHF. As DNA, the CDR3 is TGCAGTGCTAGTATTTCTCGGAATTCACCCCTCCACTTT.

This clonotype was observed at least ten times. The genes are TRBV6-1 and TRBJ1-1; D might be TRBD1 (5 bases). CDR3 length: 15 residues. Trimming removed 2 bases at V and 1 base at J, with 11 bases between. Germline CDR1 and CDR2: MNHNS and SASEGT. CDR3 loop: CASSENLGGNTEAFF. Written as DNA, the CDR3 is TGTGCCAGCAGTGAAAATCTGGGGGGGAACACTGAAGCTTTCTTT.

In regard to this clonotype: It may be a read error: a sequence one base away is much more abundant. Given the absence of the conserved phenylalanine or tryptophan at the CDR3 end, a read error is likely. The chain recombines TRBV29-1 with TRBJ2-7, with 11 positions matching TRBD1. CDR3 length: 13 amino acids. In germline, CDR1 is SQVTM, CDR2 ANQGSEA. Trimming at V came to 5 bases and at J to 4 bases, leaving 4 bases not matched to a gene. CDR3 nucleotides: TGCAGCGTTCCGGGACAGGGGGGGTACGAGCAGTACCTC. Its translation: CSVPGQGGYEQYL.

This clonotype was counted at least ten times. This CDR3 is CASSLGAGTGELFF. Here the CDR3 DNA reads TGTGCCAGCAGCTTAGGGGCGGGCACCGGGGAGCTGTTTTTT. The chain employs TRBV7-3 and TRBJ2-2, with D perhaps assigned TRBD1 or TRBD2 (5 bases each). The CDR3 totals 14 residues. V lost 2 bases and J 4 bases, leaving 8 bases between the germline ends. Germline-derived CDR1 and CDR2 are SGHTA and FQGTGA.

This clonotype was seen at least ten times. The gene calls are TRBV7-9 and TRBJ1-1, with 9 positions matching TRBD1. With V trimmed by 4 bases and J by 6 bases, 15 bases remained unmatched. Looked up from germline, CDR1 is SEHNR and CDR2 is FQNEAQ (reference sequence). The CDR3 covers 17 residues. CDR3 region: CASSSFFGTGKGAEAFF. CDR3 coding DNA: TGTGCCAGCAGCTCCTTTTTCGGGACAGGGAAGGGGGCTGAAGCTTTCTTT.

This clonotype was seen ten or more times. The rearrangement links TRBV5-4 to TRBJ1-4; D unresolved. Germline V CDR1 and CDR2: SGHNT, YYREEE (reference sequence). Trimming removed 0 bases from V and 1 base from J, with 4 bases in between. The CDR3 extends over 14 amino acids. CDR3 in amino acids: CASSLGGTNEKLFF. Here the CDR3 DNA reads TGTGCCAGCAGCTTGGGAGGAACTAATGAAAAACTGTTTTTT.

The chain combines TRBV10-2 with TRBJ2-7; perhaps D is TRBD1 or TRBD2 (5 bases each). The CDR3 covers 16 residues. Trimming removed 0 bases from V and 1 base from J, with 13 bases in between. The germline CDR1 and CDR2 sequences are WSHSY and SAAADI. This chain's CDR3 is CASSESLGRGSYEQYF. The DNA of the CDR3 is TGCGCCAGCAGTGAGTCACTAGGAAGGGGTTCCTACGAGCAGTACTTC.

This clonotype was detected many times. V usage is TRBV12-3 or TRBV12-4 and J usage is TRBJ1-1; D gene ambiguous. There are 14 residues in the CDR3. Trimming took off 4 bases at V and 5 bases at J, with 14 bases between the two ends. Here the CDR3 DNA reads TGTGCCAGCAGTTCGACCGCGGCGTTTACTGAAGCTTTCTTT. It is translated as CASSSTAAFTEAFF.

The rearrangement joins TRBV12-5 to TRBJ2-1; 9 nucleotides line up with TRBD2. This CDR3 is 24 amino acids long. CDR1 is LGHNT, CDR2 FRNRAP, per germline. The V gene end was trimmed by 4 bases and the J gene end by 5 bases; junction bases not matched to a gene: 33. The DNA for the CDR3 is TGTGCTAGTGGTTCCACCCCACCGAGGGGGGGCCATAGCGGGAGTTGGGCTAATGACAATGAGCAGTTCTTC. Residues: CASGSTPPRGGHSGSWANDNEQFF.

This clonotype was observed many times. This chain links TRBV14 with TRBJ2-7; D may be TRBD2 (5 bases). V lost 4 bases and J 1 base, leaving 14 bases between the germline ends. This CDR3 comprises 15 residues. CDR1 SGHDN and CDR2 FVKESK come from the germline V gene. The CDR3 loop reads CASSPRSLVSYEQYF. Here the CDR3 DNA reads TGTGCCAGCAGCCCTCGATCACTAGTATCCTACGAGCAGTACTTC.

This clonotype has at least ten counts. This rearrangement joins TRBV9 to TRBJ2-1, with TRBD2 matching 7 bases. The CDR3 spans 15 residues. After removal of 4 bases from V and 7 bases from J, the junction contained 11 bases not matched to a gene. Germline CDR1 and CDR2: SGDLS and YYNGEE. The CDR3 loop reads CASSKRWEGRNEQFF. The CDR3 DNA reads as TGTGCCAGCAGCAAGAGGTGGGAGGGACGGAATGAGCAGTTCTTC.

This clonotype appeared a few times. The chain combines TRBV30 with TRBJ1-1, with 9 positions matching TRBD1. CDR3 size: 17 residues. CDR1 and CDR2 (germline): GTSNPN, SVGIG (reference sequence). Unmatched junction bases numbered 11, after V lost 2 bases and J lost 1 base. The CDR3 sequence is CAWSLYTGGMRNTEAFF. The DNA of the CDR3 is TGTGCCTGGAGTCTGTACACAGGGGGCATGCGGAACACTGAAGCTTTCTTT.

This clonotype was observed a few times. This may be a read error, as it is one base from a much larger clone. This chain uses TRBV20-1 with TRBJ2-7; 8 bases match TRBD1. This CDR3 is 14 amino acids long. The V and J ends lost 2 bases and 2 bases, in that order; junction bases with no gene match: 5. CDR1 and CDR2 from the germline V gene are DFQATT and SNEGSKA (reference sequence). CDR3 sequence (DNA): TGCAGTGCTAGAACCCGGGACAGGACCTACGAGCAGTACTTC. This translates into CSARTRDRTYEQYF.

This clonotype was observed many times. The CDR3 DNA sequence: TGCAGCGTTGAGGTGGAGACGGGTACGCAGTATTTT. Protein sequence: CSVEVETGTQYF. The chain is built from TRBV29-1 and TRBJ2-3; D unclear. The CDR3 consists of 12 residues. Germline V gene lookup returns CDR1 SQVTM and CDR2 ANQGSEA. The ends were cut back, 3 bases at V and 8 bases at J, with 12 bases in the middle.

This clonotype was recorded at least ten times. V and J are TRBV11-3 and TRBJ2-1; no clear D. The germline V gene encodes CDR1 SGHNT and CDR2 YENEEA. Trimming stripped 6 bases from V and 3 bases from J, with 9 bases between. This CDR3 is 13 amino acids long. CDR3 nucleotides: TGTGCCAGCAGGCGCAGTTACTACAATGAGCAGTTCTTC. It specifies CASRRSYYNEQFF.

In its sample, this clonotype was seen many times. The rearrangement links TRBV29-1 to TRBJ1-5; D not resolved. The V end lost 5 bases, the J end lost 4 bases, and 12 bases lay between the germline ends. CDR3 length: 13 amino acids. Germline V gene lookup returns CDR1 SQVTM and CDR2 ANQGSEA. CDR3 coding DNA: TGCAGCGTTTCGGAGGAATTGAATCAGCCCCAGCATTTT. Translating gives CSVSEELNQPQHF. Together with reference TRBV29-1 and TRBJ1-5, the CDR3 gives the full variable domain: SAVISQKPSRDICQRGTSLTIQCQVDSQVTMMFWYRQQPGQSLTLIATANQGSEATYESGFVIDKFPISRPNLTFSTLTVSNMSPEDSSIYLCSVSEELNQPQHFGDGTRLSIL.

This clonotype was seen many times. The V gene is TRBV11-2, the J gene TRBJ1-1, with TRBD1 as a possible D gene (6 bases). Trimming stripped 5 bases from V and 5 bases from J, with 18 bases between. The CDR3 contains 15 residues. Germline CDR1 is SGHAT and CDR2 is FQNNGV. As DNA, the CDR3 is TGTGCCAGCAGCCCCGGTAGGGGGGGCGGTACTGAAGCTTTCTTT. Protein sequence: CASSPGRGGGTEAFF.

The table lists this clonotype with a few counts. This chain links TRBV12-5 with TRBJ2-1, with D perhaps matching TRBD1 (6 bases). The ends were cut back, 0 bases at V and 3 bases at J, with 9 bases in the middle. Germline loops: CDR1 LGHNT, CDR2 FRNRAP. The CDR3 length is 15 residues. The CDR3 reads CASGLVQDSYNEQFF. The CDR3 region has the DNA TGTGCTAGTGGTTTGGTACAGGACAGCTACAATGAGCAGTTCTTC.

The chain couples TRBV7-3 to TRBJ2-3; D possibly uses TRBD1 or TRBD2 (5 bases each). Looked up from germline, CDR1 is SGHTA and CDR2 is FQGTGA. Between the trimmed V and J ends, which lost 2 bases and 2 bases, there was a span of 11 bases. This CDR3 is 15 amino acids long. The CDR3 is CASSLSGRTTDTQYF. DNA of the CDR3: TGTGCCAGCAGCTTATCGGGACGTACCACAGATACGCAGTATTTT. Drawing the rest from reference TRBV7-3 and TRBJ2-3, the complete variable domain is GAGVSQTPSNKVTEKGKYVELRCDPISGHTALYWYRQSLGQGPEFLIYFQGTGAADDSGLPNDRFFAVRPEGSVSTLKIQRTERGDSAVYLCASSLSGRTTDTQYFGPGTRLTVL.

This clonotype was observed at least ten times. The chain carries TRBV7-9 and TRBJ2-2; 9 bases map to TRBD2. The trim removed 3 bases at V and 6 bases at J, leaving 5 bases unmatched. Germline V gene sequence: CDR1 SEHNR, CDR2 FQNEAQ (reference sequence). The CDR3 covers 15 residues. This CDR3 is CASSLASGISGELFF. CDR3 DNA: TGTGCCAGCAGCTTGGCTAGCGGGATCTCCGGGGAGCTGTTTTTT.

The table lists this clonotype with many counts. This chain connects TRBV6-6 to TRBJ2-7, with D maybe TRBD1 (5 bases). The CDR3 length is 15 residues. Trimming took 6 bases from V and 1 from J, leaving 16 bases between them. The germline gives CDR1 MNHNY, CDR2 SVGAGI (reference sequence). CDR3 sequence reads: CASSQGVFSSYEQYF. CDR3 nucleotide sequence: TGTGCCAGCAGCCAAGGGGTCTTTTCTTCCTACGAGCAGTACTTC.

Many counts were recorded for this clonotype. This chain connects TRBV6-6 to TRBJ1-5, with 7 nucleotides matching TRBD1. Trimming took 7 bases from V and 7 from J; bases not matched to a gene: 4. Germline values: CDR1 MNHNY, CDR2 SVGAGI (reference sequence). The CDR3 is 12 residues long. The CDR3 loop is CASTTGRQPQHF. For the CDR3, the DNA is TGTGCCAGCACGACAGGGCGACAGCCCCAGCATTTT.

This clonotype was observed at least ten times. The rearrangement links TRBV4-1 to TRBJ1-1, with 8 bases identical to TRBD1. Germline CDR1 reads MGHRA; CDR2 reads YSYEKL. This CDR3 is built from 14 residues. V was clipped by 5 bases and J by 7 bases; unmatched bases: 9. The CDR3 DNA sequence: TGCGCCAGCAGCTTAGACAGGGGTGGGTTTGAAGCTTTCTTT. Residues: CASSLDRGGFEAFF.

This clonotype was seen repeatedly, ten times or more. The chain carries TRBV20-1 and TRBJ2-1; 9 bases align to TRBD2. This CDR3 is built from 15 residues. J lost 5 bases, V lost 5 bases, and 10 bases had no gene match. Germline lookup yields CDR1 DFQATT and CDR2 SNEGSKA (reference sequence). The CDR3 DNA reads TGCAGTGCTGTTTCCGGGACTAGCTCAAACAATGAGCAGTTCTTC. This codes for CSAVSGTSSNNEQFF.

There are many counts of this clonotype. The rearrangement joins TRBV7-2 to TRBJ2-3, with D possibly being TRBD1 (6 bases). Per germline, CDR1 SGHTA and CDR2 FQGNSA. The V and J ends lost 1 base and 6 bases respectively, with 11 bases between them. The CDR3 sequence is 14 residues long. CDR3 bases: TGTGCCAGCAGCTTAGATTTGGGGGCGGATACGCAGTATTTT. Translation: CASSLDLGADTQYF.

This clonotype has only a few counts. This chain connects TRBV5-1 to TRBJ2-7, with 15 positions matching TRBD2. V was clipped by 3 bases and J by 2 bases; unmatched bases: 12. CDR3 length equals 19 residues. Germline V gene sequence: CDR1 SGHRS, CDR2 YFSETQ. The CDR3 is CASSSSRTSGRAGPYEQYF. The CDR3, as DNA: TGCGCCAGCAGCTCCTCTAGGACTAGCGGGAGGGCCGGCCCCTACGAGCAGTACTTC. Filled out from reference TRBV5-1 and TRBJ2-7, the complete variable domain reads KAGVTQTPRYLIKTRGQQVTLSCSPISGHRSVSWYQQTPGQGLQFLFEYFSETQRNKGNFPGRFSGRQFSNSRSEMNVSTLELGDSALYLCASSSSRTSGRAGPYEQYFGPGTRLTVT.